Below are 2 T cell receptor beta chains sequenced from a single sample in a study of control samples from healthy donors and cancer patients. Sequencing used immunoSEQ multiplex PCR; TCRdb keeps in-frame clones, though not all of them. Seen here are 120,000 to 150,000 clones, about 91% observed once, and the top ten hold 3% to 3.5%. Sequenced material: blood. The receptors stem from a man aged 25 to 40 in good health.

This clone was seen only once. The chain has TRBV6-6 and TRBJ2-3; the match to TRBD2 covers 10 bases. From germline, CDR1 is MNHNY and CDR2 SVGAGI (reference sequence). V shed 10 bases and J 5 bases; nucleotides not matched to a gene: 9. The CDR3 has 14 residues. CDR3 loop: CAIKSSGGVDTQYF. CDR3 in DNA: TGTGCCATAAAGTCTAGCGGGGGAGTAGATACGCAGTATTTT.

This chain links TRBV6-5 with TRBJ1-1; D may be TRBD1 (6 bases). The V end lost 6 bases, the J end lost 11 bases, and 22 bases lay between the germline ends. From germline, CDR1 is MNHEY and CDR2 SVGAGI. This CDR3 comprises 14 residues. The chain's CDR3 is CASSRIPRGADAFF. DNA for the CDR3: TGTGCCAGCAGCCGAATCCCCAGGGGCGCGGATGCTTTCTTT.